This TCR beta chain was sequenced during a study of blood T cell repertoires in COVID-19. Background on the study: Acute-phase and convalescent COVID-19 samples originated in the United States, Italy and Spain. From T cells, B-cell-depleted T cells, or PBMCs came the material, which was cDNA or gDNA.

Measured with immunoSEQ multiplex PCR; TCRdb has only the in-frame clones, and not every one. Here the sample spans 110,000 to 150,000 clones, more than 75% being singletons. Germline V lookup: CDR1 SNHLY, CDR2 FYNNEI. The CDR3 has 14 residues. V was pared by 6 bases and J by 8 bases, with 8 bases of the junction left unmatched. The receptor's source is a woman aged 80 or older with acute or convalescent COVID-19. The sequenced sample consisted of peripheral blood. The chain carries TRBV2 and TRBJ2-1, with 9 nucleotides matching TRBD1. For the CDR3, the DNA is TGTGCCAGCAGCCTAGACAGGGGGTCGTATGAGCAGTTCTTC. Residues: CASSLDRGSYEQFF.